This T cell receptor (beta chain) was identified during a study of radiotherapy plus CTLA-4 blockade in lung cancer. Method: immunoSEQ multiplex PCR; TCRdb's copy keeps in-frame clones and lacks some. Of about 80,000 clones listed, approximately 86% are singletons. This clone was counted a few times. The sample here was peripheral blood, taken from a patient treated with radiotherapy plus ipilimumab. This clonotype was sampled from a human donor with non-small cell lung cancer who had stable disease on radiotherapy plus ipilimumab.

The CDR3, as DNA: TGTGCCAGCTCAGGGGGCGGCTATGGCTACACCTTC. Protein sequence: CASSGGGYGYTF. V gene TRBV6-5 combines with J gene TRBJ1-2; TRBD1 aligns across 8 bases. This CDR3 spans 12 amino acids. V shed 8 bases and J 4 bases; nucleotides not matched to a gene: 3. Germline assignment: CDR1 MNHEY and CDR2 SVGAGI.